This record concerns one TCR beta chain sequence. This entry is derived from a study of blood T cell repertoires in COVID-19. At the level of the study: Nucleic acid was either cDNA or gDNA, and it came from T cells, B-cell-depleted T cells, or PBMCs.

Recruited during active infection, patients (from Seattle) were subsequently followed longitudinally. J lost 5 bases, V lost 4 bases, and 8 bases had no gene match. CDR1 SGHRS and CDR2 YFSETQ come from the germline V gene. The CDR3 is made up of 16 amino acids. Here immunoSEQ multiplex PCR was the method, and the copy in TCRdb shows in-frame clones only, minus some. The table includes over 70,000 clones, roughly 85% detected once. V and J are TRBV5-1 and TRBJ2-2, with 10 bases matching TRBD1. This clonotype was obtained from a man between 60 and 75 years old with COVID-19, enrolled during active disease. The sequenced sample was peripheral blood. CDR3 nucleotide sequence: TGCGCCAGCAGCCCACCAGGGACAGGGGATACCGGGGAGCTGTTTTTT. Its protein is CASSPPGTGDTGELFF.